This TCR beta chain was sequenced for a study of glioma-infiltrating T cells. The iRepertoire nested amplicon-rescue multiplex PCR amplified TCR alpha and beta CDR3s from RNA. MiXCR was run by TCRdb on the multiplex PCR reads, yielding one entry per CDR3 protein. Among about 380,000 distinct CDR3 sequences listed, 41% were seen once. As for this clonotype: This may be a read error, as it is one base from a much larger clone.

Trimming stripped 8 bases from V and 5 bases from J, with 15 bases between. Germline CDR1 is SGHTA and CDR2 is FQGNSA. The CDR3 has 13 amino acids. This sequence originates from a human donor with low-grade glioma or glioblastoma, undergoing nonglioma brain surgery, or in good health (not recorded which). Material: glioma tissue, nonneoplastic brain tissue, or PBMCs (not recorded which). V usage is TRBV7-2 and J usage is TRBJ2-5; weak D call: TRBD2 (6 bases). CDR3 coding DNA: TGTGCCAGCGGCTCCCTAGCGTTTGAGACCCAGTACTTC. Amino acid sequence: CASGSLAFETQYF.